This paragraph reports one T cell receptor beta chain. Its antigen is undetermined. The PCR ran on 60 Vbeta and 13 Jbeta primers. Sequenced by immunoSEQ multiplex PCR; TCRdb stores in-frame clones only, minus some. This table has 130,000 to 150,000 clones, over 65% appearing once. This sample stems from a study of cytomegalovirus exposure and HLA in healthy donors. General study findings and limits: Reported findings show TCR beta sequences accurately forecast HLA-A and HLA-B alleles in most subjects.

The V end lost 4 bases, the J end lost 0 bases, and 14 bases lay between the germline ends. The CDR3 sequence is 16 residues long. Germline CDR1 reads SGHDT; CDR2 reads YYEEEE. This receptor was taken from a man aged 40-49 years in good health and CMV-seropositive. V is TRBV5-6 and J is TRBJ2-1; possibly TRBD2 for D (6 bases). Sequencing was performed on PBMCs. DNA of the CDR3: TGTGCCAGCAGCCTACCGGCGGGAAGCTCCTACAATGAGCAGTTCTTC. It specifies CASSLPAGSSYNEQFF.